This T cell receptor (beta chain) came from a study of somatic mutations in cytotoxic T cells in rheumatoid arthritis. As for the study in general: Right after diagnosis, and before any treatment had started, patient peripheral blood (about 30 ml EDTA) was drawn. Regarding the study as a whole: Any difference in CD8+ T-cell clonality between patients who had rheumatoid arthritis and healthy controls who were age-matched was not statistically significant.

In regard to this clone: Its antigen is as yet unknown.

V trimming: 1 base; J trimming: 4 bases; junction bases outside the gene matches: 6. Per the germline V gene, CDR1 is MNHEY and CDR2 is SVGAGI. The CDR3 is 15 amino acids. Separation of CD4+ and CD8+ cells was performed by positive magnetic bead selection, and purity was verified by flow cytometry. In the original analysis: Matches to published virus-specific TCRB sequences were rare among patient CD8+ clones larger than 1%. Clones were sequenced by immunoSEQ multiplex PCR, and TCRdb holds only the in-frame ones, with some missing. D and trimming come from the DNA, and the V and J calls and clone size come from that table. The sample carries approximately 5,000 clones, just under 80% recorded once.

Sequencing was done on a sample of CD8+ T cells sorted from blood. The receptor was isolated from a man between 65 and 85 years old with rheumatoid arthritis. The J gene is TRBJ2-5, the V gene TRBV6-5, with 7 positions matching TRBD2. DNA for the CDR3: TGTGCCAGCAGTTACTTTGCGGGAGTATTAGAGACCCAGTACTTC. The encoded protein is CASSYFAGVLETQYF.